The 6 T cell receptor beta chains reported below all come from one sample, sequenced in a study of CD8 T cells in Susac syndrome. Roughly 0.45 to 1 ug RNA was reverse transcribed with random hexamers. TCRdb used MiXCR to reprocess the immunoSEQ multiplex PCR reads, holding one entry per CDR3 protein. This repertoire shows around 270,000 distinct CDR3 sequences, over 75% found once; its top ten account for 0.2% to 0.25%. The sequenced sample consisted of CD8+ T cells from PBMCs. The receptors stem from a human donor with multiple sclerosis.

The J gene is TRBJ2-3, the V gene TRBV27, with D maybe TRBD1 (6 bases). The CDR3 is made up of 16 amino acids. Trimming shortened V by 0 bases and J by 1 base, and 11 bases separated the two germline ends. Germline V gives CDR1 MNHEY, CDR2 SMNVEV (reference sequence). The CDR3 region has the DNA TGTGCCAGCAGTTTATCGGGGGCCCCGGGCACAGATACGCAGTATTTT. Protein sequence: CASSLSGAPGTDTQYF.

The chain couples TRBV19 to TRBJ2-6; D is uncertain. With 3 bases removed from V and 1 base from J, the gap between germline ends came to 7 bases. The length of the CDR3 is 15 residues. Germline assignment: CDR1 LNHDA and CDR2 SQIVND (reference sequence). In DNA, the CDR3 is TGTGCCAGTAGTATCCCAAGGTCTGGGGCCAACGTCCTGACTTTC. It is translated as CASSIPRSGANVLTF.

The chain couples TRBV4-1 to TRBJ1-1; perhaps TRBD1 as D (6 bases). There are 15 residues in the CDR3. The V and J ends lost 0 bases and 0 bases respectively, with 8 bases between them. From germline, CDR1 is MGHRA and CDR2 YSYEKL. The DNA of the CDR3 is TGCGCCAGCAGCCAAGAATACAGGGTGAACACTGAAGCTTTCTTT. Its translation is CASSQEYRVNTEAFF.

Here the CDR3 reads CASSLSLAGETEQYF. CDR3 DNA: TGTGCCAGCAGTTTATCCCTAGCGGGAGAAACCGAGCAGTACTTC. The chain is built from TRBV28 and TRBJ2-7, with TRBD2 identical over 10 bases. Looked up from germline, CDR1 is MDHEN and CDR2 is SYDVKM. Unmatched junction bases numbered 6, after V lost 1 base and J lost 6 bases. This CDR3 region has 15 residues.

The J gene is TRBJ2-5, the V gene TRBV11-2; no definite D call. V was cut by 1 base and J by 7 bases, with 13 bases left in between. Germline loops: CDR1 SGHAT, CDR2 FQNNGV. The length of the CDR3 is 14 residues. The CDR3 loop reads CASSLGPVPGTQYF. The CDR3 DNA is TGTGCCAGCAGCTTAGGTCCTGTTCCGGGGACCCAGTACTTC.

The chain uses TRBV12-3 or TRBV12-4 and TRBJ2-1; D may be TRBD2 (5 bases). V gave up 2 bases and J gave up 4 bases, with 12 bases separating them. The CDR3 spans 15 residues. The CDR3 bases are TGTGCCAGCAGTTTATGGCTAGCTGATTACAATGAGCAGTTCTTC. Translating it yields CASSLWLADYNEQFF.